This is a list of T cell receptor beta chains from one sample in a study of blood T cell repertoires in COVID-19. Assay: immunoSEQ multiplex PCR; the TCRdb copy retains only in-frame clones and omits some. The sample lists 300,000 to 400,000 clones; about 93% were seen once. The source material was peripheral blood. These receptors were taken from a woman aged 18-35 years who had recovered from COVID-19. The CDR3 runs from the conserved cysteine through the conserved F or W. The D gene is left open where the match is weak. Not all rows give a size; the values are once, few, many and, for expanded clones, a class.

v_call	j_call	clone_size	d_call	cdr3_aa	cdr3_nt
TRBV12-3/TRBV12-4	TRBJ2-3	.	TRBD2	CASRGGLQDTQYF	TGTGCCAGCAGGGGGGGACTACAAGATACGCAGTATTTT
TRBV27	TRBJ2-2	.	.	CASSLLRETGELFF	TGTGCCAGCAGTTTATTAAGGGAGACCGGGGAGCTGTTTTTT
TRBV24-1	TRBJ1-5	.	.	CATSDADSNQPQHF	TGTGCCACCAGTGATGCGGACAGTAATCAGCCCCAGCATTTT
TRBV5-4	TRBJ2-2	.	.	CASSPGTPNTGELFF	TGTGCCAGCAGCCCCGGGACTCCTAACACCGGGGAGCTGTTTTTT
TRBV30	TRBJ1-2	once	TRBD1	CAWGKALGQGAYGYTF	TGTGCCTGGGGGAAGGCTCTGGGACAGGGGGCCTATGGCTACACCTTC
TRBV7-9	TRBJ1-4	.	.	CASSPRNVFNEKLFF	TGTGCCAGCAGCCCCCGTAATGTATTTAATGAAAAACTGTTTTTT
TRBV10-3	TRBJ1-1	.	.	CAISPGIGTEAFF	TGTGCCATCAGTCCGGGAATCGGGACTGAAGCTTTCTTT
TRBV7-9	TRBJ1-2	few	.	CASSLEQGLFGYTF	TGTGCCAGCAGCTTAGAACAGGGATTATTTGGCTACACCTTC
TRBV28	TRBJ2-3	once	TRBD2	CASSAPGLAGGNTDTQYF	TGTGCCAGCAGTGCGCCGGGACTAGCGGGAGGAAACACAGATACGCAGTATTTT
TRBV7-9	TRBJ1-2	.	TRBD1	CASSETPGGPYGYTF	TGTGCCAGCAGCGAAACCCCAGGGGGCCCCTATGGCTACACCTTC
TRBV5-1	TRBJ2-1	few	.	CASSLLRNEQFF	TGCGCCAGCAGCTTGTTACGGAATGAGCAGTTCTTC
TRBV11-2	TRBJ2-1	.	TRBD2	CASSRLASGSYNEQFF	TGTGCCAGCAGCCGACTAGCGTCTGGCTCCTACAATGAGCAGTTCTTC
TRBV4-3	TRBJ1-2	.	.	CASSQDPQVDGYTF	TGCGCCAGCAGCCAAGATCCACAGGTTGATGGCTACACCTTC
TRBV19	TRBJ1-3	.	TRBD1	CASSIIGGEGNTIYF	TGTGCCAGTAGTATAATAGGGGGCGAGGGAAACACCATATATTTT
TRBV19	TRBJ1-2	.	.	CASTAIGVGGYTF	TGTGCCAGTACCGCCATAGGGGTTGGAGGCTACACCTTC
TRBV6-5	TRBJ1-3	.	.	CASSIDKSSGNTIYF	TGTGCCAGCAGTATCGACAAGAGCTCTGGAAACACCATATATTTT
TRBV2	TRBJ2-6	.	TRBD1	CASSAYRGSGANVLTF	TGTGCCAGCAGTGCGTACAGGGGCTCTGGGGCCAACGTCCTGACTTTC
TRBV27	TRBJ1-2	.	TRBD1	CASSEGQGRGYTF	TGTGCCAGCAGCGAGGGACAGGGTAGGGGCTACACCTTC
TRBV11-2	TRBJ1-4	.	.	CASRGSGGEKLFF	TGTGCCAGTAGGGGGTCGGGGGGTGAAAAACTGTTTTTT
TRBV19	TRBJ1-1	.	.	CASREGRANTEAFF	TGTGCCAGTAGGGAGGGGAGAGCGAACACTGAAGCTTTCTTT
TRBV5-1	TRBJ1-1	.	.	CASSLDIAFNTEAFF	TGCGCCAGCAGCTTGGATATAGCCTTTAACACTGAAGCTTTCTTT
TRBV3-1/TRBV3-2	TRBJ2-1	.	TRBD1	CASSQPSGTGGHEQFF	TGTGCCAGCAGCCAACCCTCCGGGACAGGGGGCCATGAGCAGTTCTTC
TRBV19	TRBJ2-1	.	TRBD1	CASSNWQGVVNEQFF	TGTGCCAGTAGTAATTGGCAGGGGGTGGTCAATGAGCAGTTCTTC
TRBV24-1	TRBJ2-5	.	.	CATSDFSGWQGAETQYF	TGTGCCACCAGTGATTTTAGCGGTTGGCAGGGTGCCGAGACCCAGTACTTC
TRBV9	TRBJ1-2	.	TRBD1	CASSSGQGAPHGYTF	TGTGCCAGCAGCTCGGGACAGGGGGCCCCTCATGGCTACACCTTC
TRBV27	TRBJ2-5	.	TRBD1	CASRTGQVLGETQYF	TGTGCCAGCAGAACGGGACAGGTTTTGGGCGAGACCCAGTACTTC
TRBV24-1	TRBJ2-1	.	.	CATSRGNEQFF	TGTGCCACCAGCAGGGGCAATGAGCAGTTCTTC
TRBV10-1	TRBJ2-3	.	TRBD2	CASSTSGEVADTQYF	TGCGCCAGCAGCACTAGCGGGGAAGTGGCAGATACGCAGTATTTT
TRBV28	TRBJ2-1	.	.	CASSLWTSYNEQFF	TGTGCCAGCAGTTTGTGGACTTCTTACAATGAGCAGTTCTTC
TRBV7-9	TRBJ2-2	.	TRBD1	CASSSTGGLTGELFF	TGTGCCAGCAGCTCTACAGGGGGCCTCACCGGGGAGCTGTTTTTT
TRBV9	TRBJ1-1	.	TRBD1	CASSLDRGHTEAFF	TGTGCCAGCAGCCTCGACAGGGGGCATACTGAAGCTTTCTTT
TRBV18	TRBJ2-3	.	TRBD1	CASSPRQGGGALPITDTQYF	TGTGCCAGCTCACCACGACAGGGGGGAGGTGCACTACCAATCACAGATACGCAGTATTTT
TRBV5-4	TRBJ1-6	.	.	CASSLVQTRTNSPLHF	TGTGCCAGCAGCTTGGTACAGACGCGTACGAATTCACCCCTCCACTTT
TRBV29-1	TRBJ2-5	.	TRBD1	CSVTPTGYGETQYF	TGCAGCGTGACCCCGACAGGGTATGGAGAGACCCAGTACTTC
TRBV24-1	TRBJ2-2	.	TRBD1	CATRGLGQKTGELFF	TGTGCCACCAGAGGCCTGGGACAGAAGACCGGGGAGCTGTTTTTT
TRBV29-1	TRBJ2-5	.	TRBD2	CSVEILAGGPGETQYF	TGCAGCGTTGAAATCCTAGCGGGAGGGCCGGGAGAGACCCAGTACTTC
TRBV4-1	TRBJ2-1	.	TRBD2	CASSQTGTRVEQFF	TGCGCCAGCAGCCAAACCGGGACTAGGGTTGAGCAGTTCTTC
TRBV2	TRBJ2-3	.	TRBD2	CASRGLAESTDTQYF	TGTGCCAGCAGAGGACTAGCGGAGTCCACAGATACGCAGTATTTT
TRBV5-8	TRBJ2-5	.	TRBD2	CASSGGLADQETQYF	TGTGCCAGCAGCGGGGGACTAGCGGACCAAGAGACCCAGTACTTC
TRBV6-5	TRBJ2-5	.	TRBD1	CASSLRTGGFHF	TGTGCCAGCAGTTTAAGGACAGGGGGTTTTCACTTC